The clone carrying this T cell receptor beta chain was counted only a few times. What it binds is not known. The authors sorted CD4+ naive, central memory, regulatory and stem cell-like memory cells via CD45RO/CCR7/CD25/CD127/CD95/CD27. The sample is drawn from a study of beta chain features in type 1 diabetes. Overall study findings and caveats: Equally in patients and controls, shorter templates might have been favored by PCR. Naive, central memory and Treg TCRB repertoires appeared more alike in patients than in healthy donors.

The authors reverse transcribed all of the isolated RNA, so sequencing captured expressed TCRB transcripts. The assay was immunoSEQ multiplex PCR, and TCRdb's table has in-frame clones only and misses some. The data contain just over 450,000 clones, 25% to 35% of them seen just once; the ten biggest clones take up 0.065%. With V trimmed by 2 bases and J by 5 bases, 11 bases remained unmatched. Germline V gene data show CDR1 as GTSNPN and CDR2 as SVGIG (reference sequence). This CDR3 comprises 15 residues. The V gene is TRBV30, the J gene TRBJ1-2; the match to TRBD1 covers 7 bases. The sequence was collected from a man aged 18 to 29 in good health. Sequenced input: naive CD4+ T cells from blood. The CDR3 here is CAWSYRQGRGYGYTF. In DNA form, the CDR3 reads TGTGCCTGGAGTTACAGACAGGGCCGCGGGTATGGCTACACCTTC.